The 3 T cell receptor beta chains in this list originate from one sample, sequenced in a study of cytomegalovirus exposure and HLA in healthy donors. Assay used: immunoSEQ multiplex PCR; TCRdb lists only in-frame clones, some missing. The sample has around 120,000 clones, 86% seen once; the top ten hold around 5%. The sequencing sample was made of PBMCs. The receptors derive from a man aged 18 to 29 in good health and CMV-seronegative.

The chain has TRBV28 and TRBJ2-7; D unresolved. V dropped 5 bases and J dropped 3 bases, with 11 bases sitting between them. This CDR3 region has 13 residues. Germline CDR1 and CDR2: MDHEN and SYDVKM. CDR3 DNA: TGTGCCAGCAGTCATGAACTTGGCTACGAGCAGTACTTC. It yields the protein CASSHELGYEQYF. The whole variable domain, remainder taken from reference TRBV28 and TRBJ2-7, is DVKVTQSSRYLVKRTGEKVFLECVQDMDHENMFWYRQDPGLGLRLIYFSYDVKMKEKGDIPEGYSVSREKKERFSLILESASTNQTSMYLCASSHELGYEQYFGPGTRLTVT.

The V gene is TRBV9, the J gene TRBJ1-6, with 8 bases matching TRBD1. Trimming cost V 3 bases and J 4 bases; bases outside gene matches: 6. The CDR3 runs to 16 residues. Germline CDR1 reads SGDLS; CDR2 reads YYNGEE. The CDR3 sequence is CASSAQGQGYNSPLHF. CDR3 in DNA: TGTGCCAGCAGCGCCCAAGGACAGGGATATAATTCACCCCTCCACTTT. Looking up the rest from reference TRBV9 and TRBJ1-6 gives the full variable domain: DSGVTQTPKHLITATGQRVTLRCSPRSGDLSVYWYQQSLDQGLQFLIQYYNGEERAKGNILERFSAQQFPDLHSELNLSSLELGDSALYFCASSAQGQGYNSPLHFGNGTRLTVT.

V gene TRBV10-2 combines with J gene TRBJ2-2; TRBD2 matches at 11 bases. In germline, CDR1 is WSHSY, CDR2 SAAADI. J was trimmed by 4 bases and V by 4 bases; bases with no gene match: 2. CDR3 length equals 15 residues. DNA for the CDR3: TGCGCCAGCAGTGGGACTAGCGGGCCCACCGGGGAGCTGTTTTTT. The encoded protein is CASSGTSGPTGELFF.